This T cell receptor (beta chain) originates from a study of early T cells in non-severe SARS-CoV-2 infection. Study at large: Sequencing targeted bulk RNA from unsorted whole blood, leaving chains unpaired.

Whole-study findings and limits: Lookups in VDJdb leaned toward anti-spike CD8 responses and missed private and CD4 specificities.

This clonotype was seen many times. Antigen unknown. cDNA molecules, individually, were tagged with unique molecular identifiers. TCRdb recomputed calls from the 5' RACE reads with MiXCR, one row per CDR3 protein. The table includes approximately 48,000 distinct CDR3 sequences, about 9.3% detected once. The CDR3 is 14 amino acids. CDR1 and CDR2 from the germline V gene are SGHTA and FQGNSA. V lost 1 base and J 2 bases, leaving 9 bases between the germline ends. The rearrangement joins TRBV7-2 to TRBJ2-7, with a weak D call TRBD2 (5 bases). Sequences were obtained from whole blood. The sequence derives from an adult who was a healthcare worker with PCR-confirmed SARS-CoV-2 infection or an uninfected control (not recorded which). The CDR3 sequence is CASSLERGPYEQYF. CDR3 nucleotide sequence: TGTGCCAGCAGCTTAGAACGGGGTCCCTACGAGCAGTACTTC.